Sequencing of this T cell receptor beta chain was carried out in a study of blood T cell repertoires in COVID-19 (TCRdb year 2020). For the wider study: Samples from collaborators originated in the United States, Italy and Spain and spanned both the acute and convalescent phases of COVID-19. Deeply sampled blood TCRbeta repertoires from subjects exposed to, actively infected with, or recovered from COVID-19 were included in the dataset. Where available, HLA class I and class II types were taken from metadata supplied by the sample provider and were not determined by assay-based typing. Sample metadata almost always included a de-identified subject ID, COVID-19 status, age in years and sex. The samples were drawn from two sources: the first 160 participants of the ongoing ImmuneRACE study, and 1,000 to 1,500 subjects contributed by 6 global collaborators. The material from the prospective study consisted of cDNA or gDNA derived from T cells, B-cell-depleted T cells, or PBMCs. The repertoires were made available in a free public database intended to serve as a resource for research on the immune response to SARS-CoV-2.

Overall study results and their limits: How much clinical and demographic metadata was included differed by source and by participant, and the metadata was provided uncurated.

Concerning this clone itself: Which antigen it targets is not known. No much larger clone exists at a distance of one base, and base qualities are not known.

TCRbeta CDR3 regions were amplified from genomic DNA by means of the immunoSEQ Assay, a bias-controlled multiplex PCR. As for the authors' bioinformatics: The number of nucleated cells in each sample was estimated by amplification of reference gene primers within the assay. To quantify the absolute abundance of each unique TCRbeta CDR3 rearrangement, sequence reads were collapsed and filtered. For each sample, productive Simpson clonality was calculated by taking the square root of Simpson's diversity index across productive rearrangements. This is the immuneACCESS table as TCRdb keeps it, with only in-frame sequences that have V and J called. A part of the clones is gone; compared with another copy, unresolved V genes explain less than half, and the rest is unexplained. The DNA gave D and trimming, while V, J and clone size come from that table. Across this sample there are some 250,000 clones, with more than 75% seen only once. In total, the top ten clones hold around a sixth of the sample.

Participants in the prospective study were enrolled through a virtual design, were aged roughly 18 to 100 years, and lived in 24 United States geographic areas. In the prospective study, cohorts were assigned on the basis of participant-reported clinical history obtained from a screening survey and a study questionnaire. Recovered participants in ImmuneRACE Cohort 3 were defined by two consecutive negative NP/OP PCR tests, clearance by a healthcare professional, or resolution of symptoms. In the prospective study, whole blood, serum and a nasopharyngeal or oropharyngeal swab were collected from each participant by mobile phlebotomists. Additional blood draws and questionnaires over a roughly two-month period could optionally be provided by prospective study participants. Blood samples from the prospective study were shipped frozen or at room temperature prior to DNA extraction. The receptor comes from a man between 18 and 35 years old who had recovered from COVID-19. Sequencing was done on a sample of PBMCs or T cells enriched from blood (not recorded which).

The CDR3 corresponds to CASRGGTGRNQPQHF. In nucleotides, the sequence is TGTGCCAGCAGGGGGGGGACTGGGCGCAATCAGCCCCAGCATTTT. The rearrangement combines TRBV6-5 with TRBJ1-5, and perhaps TRBD1 as D gene, on 5 matching bases. The CDR3 holds 15 amino acids from the cysteine to the phenylalanine. CDR3 DNA only is kept here, 45 bases in frame from base 1. Taken from the germline V gene, the CDR1 and CDR2 loops are MNHEY and SVGAGI. V was cut back by 6 bases and J by 2 bases, leaving a gap of 14 bases between them.